This TCR beta chain came from a study of T cells in Graves' hyperthyroidism and ophthalmopathy (dated by TCRdb to between 2017 and 2020). Study-wide context: A discovery cohort of around 100 patients, 43 with Graves' ophthalmopathy and more than 55 with stable Graves' hyperthyroidism, was used to find distinguishing TCR V-J signatures. In addition, the study compared T-cell repertoires in thyroid tissue and in blood from about 6 Graves' hyperthyroidism patients. After sampling, hyperthyroidism patients received methimazole starting at 30 mg daily, and ophthalmopathy patients received high-dose intravenous methylprednisolone. TCR Vbeta CDR3 sequencing of around 130 peripheral blood samples (roughly 41 ophthalmopathy, 75 hyperthyroidism and roughly 17 progressor patients) is reported in the paper. Prospective prediction of ophthalmopathy was tested in an independent validation cohort of 18 to 20 hyperthyroidism patients and 17 patients who later progressed to ophthalmopathy. The roughly 91 discovery patients were randomly divided into training and test sets at a 7:3 ratio. The investigation overall reported the following: Most expanded thyroid clonotypes (frequency above 0.001) were also detected in blood, suggesting blood repertoires may reflect thyroid immune responses. No statistical method was used to set the sample size in advance, and investigators knew the group allocation. In cross-validation, a model built on a 13 V-J signature told ophthalmopathy apart from stable hyperthyroidism with just under 90% sensitivity and 81% to 82% specificity, and in testing the same model reached 80%/75%. In validation, the model predicted progression to ophthalmopathy with 65% to 71% sensitivity and less than 75% specificity, a median of approximately 6.5 months before onset.

A patient counted as having stable Graves' hyperthyroidism if no progression to ophthalmopathy occurred over 18 months of follow-up. Hyperthyroidism patients were aged 18 to 65 years and newly diagnosed, with disease duration of less than 2 months. Any patient with an uncontrolled infection, another autoimmune disease, pregnancy or lactation was excluded. Diagnoses were based on clinical symptoms, serum thyroxine and TRAb, thyroid ultrasound and orbital computed tomography. Total RNA was extracted using Trizol reagent, and RNA quality was assessed on an Agilent 2100 Bioanalyzer. The TCR beta CDR3 regions were amplified from RNA transcripts. The first round of RT-PCR for the TCR CDR3 was performed with the HTBI primer set and the Qiagen OneStep RT-PCR kit. Libraries were constructed in a second round of multiplex PCR, after which size selection and purification were carried out. The libraries were sequenced on an Illumina HiSeq2000 using paired-end 100 bp reads. In the paper's pipeline: SOAPnuke was used to process the raw data, with reads discarded if the reads contained adapters or uncalled bases, had a mean Phred below 15, or lacked an exact constant-primer or identifier match. High-quality paired reads were merged with COPE v1.2.5, and unique nucleotide sequences were defined as clonotypes. MiTCR v1.1 was used to align clonotypes to the IMGT TRBV, TRBD and TRBJ reference segments. Analysis was restricted to V-J combinations with a frequency above 0.0001, which covered roughly 99% of repertoires. A TCS score was defined as the ratio of F50 (clonal expansion) to E x V (chaos), with BLOSUM62-based TCRdist applied between CDR3 peptides within each V-J. Welch's t-statistics and random forest reduced just over 500 V-J features to roughly 13, which were used in a naive Bayes classifier (R e1071). Clones were called with MiXCR by TCRdb after fastp trimmed the public reads at Q25, and only in-frame beta chains were retained. Identical CDR3 protein sequences are pooled into one entry, listed with their most common genes and DNA. TCRdb, not the authors, supplied the V and J calls. The sample has just over 550,000 distinct CDR3 sequences on record, roughly 50% of them singletons. The ten largest clonotypes hold just over 8% of the sample.

Taken from cysteine to phenylalanine, the CDR3 has 14 residues. This entry keeps only the CDR3 DNA: 42 bases, framed from base 1. CDR1 and CDR2 were assigned from the germline V gene as ENHRY and SYGVKD. Trimming removed 6 bases from V and 5 bases from J; the gene matches leave 3 bases unexplained. To note about this clonotype: The antigen this receptor binds is unknown. One base away lies a much larger clone, so this may be a sequencing read error.

Sequencing used peripheral blood or thyroid tissue (not recorded which). This receptor chain uses TRBV10-3 and TRBJ1-4, with 10 junctional bases fitting TRBD1. The receptor was derived from a woman younger than 35 with Graves' hyperthyroidism. Donor details come from another sample of the same person, matched by shared clones. The nucleotide sequence is TGTGCCATCAGCGGACAGGGGGGAAATGAAAAACTGTTTTTT. Its protein reads: CAISGQGGNEKLFF.